Listed here are 11 T cell receptor beta chains from one sample, sequenced in a study of T cells in Graves' hyperthyroidism and ophthalmopathy. The source material, RNA transcripts, was used to amplify TCR beta CDR3 regions. The study used the HTBI primer set for a first-round RT-PCR of the TCR CDR3. MiXCR, applied by TCRdb to the multiplex PCR reads, yields one record per CDR3 protein. The top ten clones hold 25% to 30% of a sample with roughly 400,000 distinct CDR3 sequences, about 14% of them seen once. The sample taken for sequencing was blood. These receptors were collected from a man aged 50 or older with Graves' ophthalmopathy.

The V and J genes are TRBV6-4 and TRBJ2-3; 10 nucleotides match TRBD2. Trimming took 4 bases from V and 5 from J; bases not matched to a gene: 6. Germline V CDR1 and CDR2: MRHNA, SNTAGT. This CDR3 contains 15 residues. CDR3: CASSASGRALDTQYF. CDR3 nucleotide sequence: TGTGCCAGCAGTGCCAGCGGGAGGGCCTTAGATACGCAGTATTTT.

This clonotype was detected many times. The chain joins TRBV11-3 to TRBJ2-3; tentative D call: TRBD2 (6 bases). CDR1 is SGHNT, CDR2 YENEEA, per germline. The CDR3 totals 16 residues. The V and J ends lost 1 base and 5 bases respectively, with 16 bases between them. DNA for the CDR3: TGTGCCAGCAGCTTAGTGGGAGGATCTACGGTAGATACGCAGTATTTT. Translating it yields CASSLVGGSTVDTQYF.

This clonotype has ten or more counts. A junction end diverges from the germline sequence, so it may reflect a read error. V gene TRBV7-7 combines with J gene TRBJ2-1; TRBD2 aligns across 10 bases. The germline V gene has CDR1 SSHAT and CDR2 FNYEAQ (reference sequence). The CDR3 length is 16 residues. The CDR3 bases are TGTGCTAGCAGCGCGGGACTAGCGATCACGGGCAATGAGCAGTTCTTC. This gives the protein CASSAGLAITGNEQFF.

The genes are TRBV19 and TRBJ1-2; no definite D call. Germline values: CDR1 LNHDA, CDR2 SQIVND (reference sequence). The CDR3 runs to 13 residues. Trimming left V 6 bases short and J 6 bases short, with 14 bases between. The CDR3 region has the DNA TGTGCCAGTAGGGACCGGTTTCCGGATGGCTACACCTTC. Its protein is CASRDRFPDGYTF.

This clonotype was seen at least ten times. This chain links TRBV3-1 with TRBJ2-2; no reliable D call. The length of the CDR3 is 17 residues. Trimming took off 4 bases at V and 0 bases at J, with 15 bases between the two ends. Germline V gives CDR1 LGHDT, CDR2 YNNKEL (reference sequence). The CDR3 spells CASSPWGGETNTGELFF. The CDR3 coding sequence is TGTGCCAGCAGCCCGTGGGGTGGGGAAACGAACACCGGGGAGCTGTTTTTT.

The J gene is TRBJ2-1, the V gene TRBV10-1; TRBD2 matches 15 bases. There are 16 residues in the CDR3. Looked up from germline, CDR1 is WNHNN and CDR2 is SYGVQD (reference sequence). Unmatched junction bases numbered 5, after V lost 6 bases and J lost 5 bases. The CDR3: CASRPGLAGGNNEQFF. The CDR3 DNA is TGCGCCAGCAGACCCGGACTAGCGGGAGGGAACAATGAGCAGTTCTTC.

This clonotype was found many times. The rearrangement joins TRBV11-2 to TRBJ2-2; possibly TRBD1 or TRBD2 for D (5 bases each). Per germline, CDR1 SGHAT and CDR2 FQNNGV. Trimming stripped 3 bases from V and 0 bases from J, with 5 bases between. This CDR3 has 14 residues. The DNA of the CDR3 is TGTGCCAGCAGCTTGGGACCGAACACCGGGGAGCTGTTTTTT. Its protein is CASSLGPNTGELFF.

This clonotype appeared many times. The J gene is TRBJ2-1, the V gene TRBV20-1; 11 bases match TRBD2. The length of the CDR3 is 17 residues. The germline V gene has CDR1 DFQATT and CDR2 SNEGSKA (reference sequence). Losses at the gene ends were 0 bases for V and 5 bases for J; bases not matched to a gene: 9. As DNA, the CDR3 is TGCAGTGCTAGAGATTCTCTAGCGGGAGGTTTCCACAATGAGCAGTTCTTC. Protein sequence: CSARDSLAGGFHNEQFF.

This clonotype was counted between two and nine times. The chain joins TRBV20-1 to TRBJ2-1; D may match TRBD1 or TRBD2 (6 bases each). Trimming stripped 4 bases from V and 3 bases from J, with 13 bases between. Germline V CDR1 and CDR2: DFQATT, SNEGSKA (reference sequence). The CDR3 extends over 14 amino acids. The CDR3 spells CSAKGDWDYNEQFF. The CDR3 nucleotides are TGCAGTGCTAAGGGGGACTGGGACTACAATGAGCAGTTCTTC.

This clonotype was seen repeatedly, ten times or more. The V and J genes are TRBV28 and TRBJ2-3; 9 bases line up with TRBD2. Germline CDR1 is MDHEN and CDR2 is SYDVKM. J lost 4 bases, V lost 7 bases, and 9 bases had no gene match. The CDR3 extends over 15 amino acids. CDR3 sequence (DNA): TGTGCCAGCAAAGCGGGACTAGCTGGTCCAGATACGCAGTATTTT. Translated, it gives CASKAGLAGPDTQYF.

This clonotype was seen at least ten times. The V call is TRBV18, the J call TRBJ2-7; no clear D. Germline values: CDR1 KGHSH, CDR2 LQKENI. Trimming removed 6 bases from V and 0 bases from J, with 12 bases in between. This CDR3 is built from 14 residues. The CDR3 spells CASSQTGDSYEQYF. DNA of the CDR3: TGTGCCAGCTCCCAAACGGGCGACTCCTACGAGCAGTACTTC.